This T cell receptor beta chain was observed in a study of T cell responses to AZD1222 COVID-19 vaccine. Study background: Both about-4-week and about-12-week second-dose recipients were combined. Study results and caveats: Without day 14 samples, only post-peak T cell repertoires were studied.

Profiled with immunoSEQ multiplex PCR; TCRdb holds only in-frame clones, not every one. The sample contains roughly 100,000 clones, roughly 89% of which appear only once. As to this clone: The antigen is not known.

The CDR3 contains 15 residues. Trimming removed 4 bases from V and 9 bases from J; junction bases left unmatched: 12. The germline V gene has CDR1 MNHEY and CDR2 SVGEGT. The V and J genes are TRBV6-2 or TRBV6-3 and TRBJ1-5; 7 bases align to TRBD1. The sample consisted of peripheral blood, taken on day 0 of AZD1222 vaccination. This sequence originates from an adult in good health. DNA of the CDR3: TGTGCCAGCAGTTGGGACAACAGGGGCGACCGGCCCCAGCATTTT. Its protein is CASSWDNRGDRPQHF.